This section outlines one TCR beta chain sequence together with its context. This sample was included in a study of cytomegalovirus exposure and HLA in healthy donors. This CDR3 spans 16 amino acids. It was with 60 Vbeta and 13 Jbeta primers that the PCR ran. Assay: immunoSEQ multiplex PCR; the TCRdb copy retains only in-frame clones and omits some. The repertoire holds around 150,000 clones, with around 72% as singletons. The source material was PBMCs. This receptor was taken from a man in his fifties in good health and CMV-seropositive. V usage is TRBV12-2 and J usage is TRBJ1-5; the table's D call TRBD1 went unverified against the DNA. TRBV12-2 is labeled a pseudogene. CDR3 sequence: CASRDLPQGVDQPQHF. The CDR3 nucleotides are TGTGCAAGTCGCGACTTGCCGCAGGGGGTAGATCAGCCCCAGCATTTT.